These T cell receptor beta chains were read from a single sample in a study of vaccination and CD4 T cells after COVID-19. TCRdb called the PCR reads again in MiXCR, with one record for every CDR3 protein. There are about 20,000 distinct CDR3 sequences in the sample; under 30% occur only once, and approximately 15% lies in the top ten. No antigen has been assigned to these receptors. Sequences were obtained from cultured CD4+ T cells from blood. The source is a human donor with COVID-19. CDR3s include the opening cysteine and the closing phenylalanine or tryptophan. The D gene is left open where the match is weak. The size field is filled for only some rows; it gives once, few, many or a size class.

j_call	d_call	v_call	clone_size	cdr3_nt	cdr3_aa
TRBJ1-1	.	TRBV28	.	TGTGCCAGCTGCAGTCCCCCCGGAGGGACTGAAGCTTTCTTT	CASCSPPGGTEAFF
TRBJ2-7	.	TRBV7-2	.	TGTGCCAGCAGTTCAGGTGGGGAGCAGTACTTC	CASSSGGEQYF
TRBJ2-7	TRBD1	TRBV7-2	.	TGTGCCAGCAGCCGAGACAGGGGGCTTTCCCTCGAGCAGTACTTC	CASSRDRGLSLEQYF
TRBJ1-2	.	TRBV6-1	few	TGTGCCAGCACGAACGGAGGCGGCTACACCTTC	CASTNGGGYTF
TRBJ2-5	.	TRBV24-1	few	TGTGCCACCAGTGACCCGAGGGGCAGCGAGACCCAGTACTTC	CATSDPRGSETQYF
TRBJ1-2	TRBD1	TRBV25-1	few	TGTGCCAGCAGTGTTTTTCAGGGGGCTAACTATGGCTACACCTTC	CASSVFQGANYGYTF
TRBJ2-2	.	TRBV6-5	.	TGTGCCAGCAGTTACTCGATCAGGGAGGTCGGGGAGCTGTTTTTT	CASSYSIREVGELFF
TRBJ2-3	.	TRBV25-1	few	TGTGCCAGCAGTGAAAGGGTAGGGGTTGTAGATACGCAGTATTTT	CASSERVGVVDTQYF
TRBJ2-7	.	TRBV15	.	TGTGCCACCAGCAGAGATCAGGTCTCCTACGAGCAGTACTTC	CATSRDQVSYEQYF
TRBJ1-3	.	TRBV6-1	few	TGTGCCAGCAGCCGGGGCCCTGGGCGTGGAAACACCATATATTTT	CASSRGPGRGNTIYF
TRBJ1-2	.	TRBV6-5	.	TGTGCCAGCAGTTTTAACAGGGTTGGCTACACCTTC	CASSFNRVGYTF
TRBJ1-2	.	TRBV5-1	.	TGCGCCAGCAGCTTGGGGACGGAGAACTATGGCTACACCTTC	CASSLGTENYGYTF
TRBJ2-5	.	TRBV28	.	TGTGCCAGCAGTCCCGACCGTCAAGAGACCCAGTACTTC	CASSPDRQETQYF
TRBJ2-2	.	TRBV2	.	TGTGCCAGCACCGAGGGTCAGCTCACCGGGGAGCTGTTTTTT	CASTEGQLTGELFF
TRBJ1-2	.	TRBV2	.	TGTGCCAGCGGAAGTGAGGGCTACACCTTC	CASGSEGYTF
TRBJ2-3	.	TRBV7-9	.	TGTGCCAGCACATCCTTCGGGGCAGATACGCAGTATTTT	CASTSFGADTQYF
TRBJ2-7	.	TRBV2	.	TGTGCCAGCACCCCTCGGACCATCGAGTACGAGCAGTACTTC	CASTPRTIEYEQYF
TRBJ2-7	TRBD2	TRBV20-1	few	TGCAGTGCTAGGCCGGGGGGGACCTACGAGCAGTACTTC	CSARPGGTYEQYF
TRBJ2-3	TRBD2	TRBV20-1	.	TGCAGTGCCAGGACTAGCGGGGGTACAGATACGCAGTATTTT	CSARTSGGTDTQYF
TRBJ2-6	.	TRBV6-2/TRBV6-3	.	TGTGCCAGCAGCACAGGGTATTCGCCTCCTGGGGCCAACGTCCTGACTTTC	CASSTGYSPPGANVLTF
TRBJ2-4	TRBD1	TRBV12-3/TRBV12-4	few	TGTGCCAGTCAGGGGGAAGCCAAAAACATTCAGTACTTC	CASQGEAKNIQYF
TRBJ1-5	TRBD1	TRBV6-1	.	TGTCCCAGCAGGGGGGGCCTCGGAAGGGATCAGCCCCAGCATTTT	CPSRGGLGRDQPQHF
TRBJ1-2	TRBD1	TRBV4-1	few	TGCGCCAGCAGCCAAGGGACAGGGGGCGCCAACTATGGCTACACCTTC	CASSQGTGGANYGYTF
TRBJ1-4	.	TRBV7-9	once	TGTGCCAGCAGCTTAGGACTAGCTAGTAATGAAAAACTGTTTTTT	CASSLGLASNEKLFF
TRBJ1-3	.	TRBV6-5	few	TGTGCCAGCAGTTACTCGAGACAGTCCTCTGGAAACACCATATATTTT	CASSYSRQSSGNTIYF
TRBJ1-2	.	TRBV10-3	few	TGTGCCATCAGTGAGTCCCGTCCGGGGGGTGGTAACTATGGCTACACCTTC	CAISESRPGGGNYGYTF
TRBJ1-5	.	TRBV7-2	medium-sized	TGTGCCAGCACCCCCGACAGGAATCAGCCCCAGCATTTT	CASTPDRNQPQHF
TRBJ1-1	TRBD1	TRBV9	few	TGTGCCAGCAGCGTGTCAGGGGGACACGGGGGCGCTTTCTTT	CASSVSGGHGGAFF
TRBJ1-2	.	TRBV6-1	medium-sized	TGTGCCAGCAGTGAAGCCCCGACAGTTTTGGGCATCTATGGCTACACCTTC	CASSEAPTVLGIYGYTF
TRBJ1-6	.	TRBV29-1	.	TGCAGCGTCCGTAGATTATCACCCCTCCACTTT	CSVRRLSPLHF
TRBJ1-3	.	TRBV6-1	.	TGTGCCAGCAGTCCAGCAGGGACCTACTCTGGAAACACCATATATTTT	CASSPAGTYSGNTIYF
TRBJ2-1	.	TRBV20-1	.	TGCAGTGCTAGAGACTCCGGCTCGGGTACAGGGACCTACAATGAGCAGTTCTTC	CSARDSGSGTGTYNEQFF
TRBJ2-4	TRBD1	TRBV11-1	.	TGTGCCAGCAGCTTGGACAGGGTCCAATACTTC	CASSLDRVQYF
TRBJ1-5	.	TRBV12-3/TRBV12-4	few	TGTGCCAGCAGCCCACGCCAGGGTTATAGCAATCAGCCCCAGCATTTT	CASSPRQGYSNQPQHF
TRBJ2-5	.	TRBV7-8	.	TGTGCCAGCAGCTCCCGACAGGCGATGGTCCAGTACTTC	CASSSRQAMVQYF
TRBJ2-5	.	TRBV7-2	.	TGTGCCAGCAGATTAGGGCCGGAACCCGGGAAGACCCAGTACTTC	CASRLGPEPGKTQYF
TRBJ1-2	.	TRBV5-8	.	TGTGCCAGCAGCTTGGTCGTCGGGCATGGCTACACCTTC	CASSLVVGHGYTF
TRBJ2-1	TRBD2	TRBV19	.	TGTGCCAGTAGTTTGAGGACTAGCGGGGGTTTCGTTGAGCAGTTCTTC	CASSLRTSGGFVEQFF
TRBJ2-5	.	TRBV29-1	.	TGCAGCGTTCGCCCGGCGGCGGGACCCCAAGAGACCCAGTACTTC	CSVRPAAGPQETQYF
TRBJ1-4	.	TRBV28	.	TGTGCCAGCAGTTTAGGGGGCGCAAGAACTAATGAAAAACTGTTTTTT	CASSLGGARTNEKLFF
TRBJ1-4	.	TRBV10-2	few	TGCGCCAGCAGACACTCCCGGGCCACTAATGAAAAACTGTTTTTT	CASRHSRATNEKLFF
TRBJ2-5	TRBD1	TRBV5-1	few	TGCGCCAGCAGCTCAGGACAGGGGGGGTACCAAGAGACCCAGTACTTC	CASSSGQGGYQETQYF
TRBJ2-3	TRBD2	TRBV20-1	.	TGCAGTGCTGGGGAGGGAGATACGCAGTATTTT	CSAGEGDTQYF
TRBJ1-1	.	TRBV6-5	few	TGTGCCAGCAGATACCTAACTGAAGCTTTCTTT	CASRYLTEAFF
TRBJ1-5	TRBD1	TRBV6-2/TRBV6-3	.	TGTGCCAGCAGCCCCCGGGACAGGGCGGGAGGGCAGCCCCAGCATTTT	CASSPRDRAGGQPQHF
TRBJ2-7	.	TRBV5-6	.	TGTGCCAGCAGCTTGATGGAGTTAGTATCCTACGAGCAGTACTTC	CASSLMELVSYEQYF